Below, 13 T cell receptor beta chains from the same sample are listed, as sequenced in a study of Ad26.COV2.S vaccination and SARS-CoV-2 variants listed by TCRdb under 2021. Sample treatment or condition, as interpreted from the label and publication: around 19 received Ad26.COV2.S at low or high dose, single or two shots; roughly 5 received placebo; per-sample allocation not given. For vaccine and placebo recipients, repertoires were sequenced using samples collected on day 63 after the first injection. Libraries came from the immunoSEQ multiplex PCR assay. Imported from immuneACCESS, the table was reduced by TCRdb to in-frame sequences with V and J called. These copies leave out some clones; in studies compared against another copy, an unresolved V gene accounts for under half, and the cause of the remainder is not known. The sample data list 240,000 or so clones, and more than 75% of these were observed just once. About 11% of the sample is held by the ten biggest clonotypes.

The source was peripheral blood, collected in a trial of Ad26.COV2.S vaccine versus placebo. The receptors were sampled from a person between 18 and 65 years old who received the Ad26.COV2.S COVID-19 vaccine or a placebo.

CDR3 in DNA: TGTGCCAGCAGCTATAGGACTAGCGAGAACACCGGGGAGCTGTTTTTT. Its protein product is CASSYRTSENTGELFF. V and J are TRBV7-6 and TRBJ2-2, with TRBD2 matching over 9 bases. CDR1 is SGHVS, CDR2 FNYEAQ, per germline. V gave up 4 bases and J gave up 1 base; unmatched junction bases: 4. This CDR3 has 16 residues.

The CDR3 bases are TGTGCCAGCAGCTTTTGGGGGGGGTCTGAAATTGAGTACGAGCAGTACTTC. Protein product: CASSFWGGSEIEYEQYF. The V and J genes are TRBV7-8 and TRBJ2-7; 7 positions match TRBD2. Per germline, CDR1 SGHVS and CDR2 FQNEAQ. With 3 bases clipped from V and 4 bases from J, the junction kept 15 bases outside the gene matches. This CDR3 region has 17 residues.

V and J are TRBV28 and TRBJ1-5; 7 bases align to TRBD1. The junction had 5 bases not matched to a gene; V was cut back by 6 bases and J by 0 bases. The CDR3 totals 15 residues. The germline V gene has CDR1 MDHEN and CDR2 SYDVKM. CDR3 sequence (DNA): TGTGCCAGCAGGGGGGGACAGTATAGCAATCAGCCCCAGCATTTT. This translates into CASRGGQYSNQPQHF. The entire variable domain, with the rest obtained from reference TRBV28 and TRBJ1-5, is as follows: DVKVTQSSRYLVKRTGEKVFLECVQDMDHENMFWYRQDPGLGLRLIYFSYDVKMKEKGDIPEGYSVSREKKERFSLILESASTNQTSMYLCASRGGQYSNQPQHFGDGTRLSIL.

V usage is TRBV27 and J usage is TRBJ2-3; TRBD2 aligns across 12 bases. Germline values: CDR1 MNHEY, CDR2 SMNVEV (reference sequence). The CDR3 runs 16 residues. V trimming: 6 bases; J trimming: 7 bases; junction bases outside the gene matches: 11. Written as DNA, the CDR3 is TGTGCCAGCAGCGCCGGGACTAGCGGGTATAGTAATACGCAGTATTTT. Residues: CASSAGTSGYSNTQYF.

The chain recombines TRBV29-1 with TRBJ2-2; tentatively, D is TRBD1 (6 bases). Germline lookup yields CDR1 SQVTM and CDR2 ANQGSEA. The CDR3 runs 15 residues. The V and J ends lost 3 bases and 0 bases respectively, with 11 bases between them. This CDR3 is CSVEGAGANTGELFF. CDR3 DNA sequence: TGCAGCGTTGAGGGGGCAGGGGCGAACACCGGGGAGCTGTTTTTT.

This rearrangement joins TRBV9 to TRBJ1-2, with TRBD1 matching over 9 bases. Trimming cost V 2 bases and J 4 bases; bases outside gene matches: 12. The CDR3 consists of 17 residues. Germline values: CDR1 SGDLS, CDR2 YYNGEE. CDR3 protein: CASSVSRDRDRSYGYTF. The CDR3 DNA reads as TGTGCCAGCAGCGTGAGCCGGGACAGGGATCGCAGCTATGGCTACACCTTC.

This clone has a single count. This sequence joins TRBV6-5 and TRBJ1-1, with 10 bases fitting TRBD1. The CDR3 totals 11 residues. Germline values: CDR1 MNHEY, CDR2 SVGAGI. V gave up 8 bases and J gave up 10 bases; unmatched junction bases: 4. CDR3 DNA sequence: TGTGCCAGCGAGAGGACAGGGGGAGCTTTCTTT. Encoded protein: CASERTGGAFF.

The CDR3 region is CASSSWTATNTGELFF. The CDR3 DNA follows: TGTGCCAGCAGCTCCTGGACTGCCACGAACACCGGGGAGCTGTTTTTT. The chain joins TRBV7-8 to TRBJ2-2; possible D gene TRBD2, 5 bases. The CDR3 contains 16 residues. The germline V and J ends were trimmed by 4 bases and 0 bases, with 12 bases remaining between them. CDR1 is SGHVS and CDR2 is FQNEAQ in the germline V gene.

The gene calls are TRBV7-8 and TRBJ1-2; maybe TRBD1 (6 bases). Germline V lookup: CDR1 SGHVS, CDR2 FQNEAQ. V lost 10 bases to trimming and J lost 4 bases, with 16 bases between them. The CDR3 spans 13 residues. CDR3 amino acids: CATDNRVPYGYTF. The DNA of the CDR3 is TGTGCCACCGATAACAGGGTCCCCTATGGCTACACCTTC.

The chain employs TRBV5-1 and TRBJ1-4; D remains unclear. In germline, CDR1 is SGHRS, CDR2 YFSETQ. Trimming pared 0 bases from V and 2 bases from J, leaving 11 bases between. The CDR3 extends over 16 amino acids. CDR3 nucleotide sequence: TGCGCCAGCAGCTTGGCCGGATCGGTTACTAATGAAAAACTGTTTTTT. Translation: CASSLAGSVTNEKLFF.

This clone was detected once. This chain connects TRBV7-2 to TRBJ2-3; D is perhaps TRBD1 or TRBD2 (6 bases each). Trimming took 1 base from V and 0 from J, leaving 14 bases between them. The CDR3 spans 17 residues. Per the germline V gene, CDR1 is SGHTA and CDR2 is FQGNSA. The CDR3 nucleotides read TGTGCCAGCAGCTTAGTGACAGGAGGGATTAGCACAGATACGCAGTATTTT. It codes for CASSLVTGGISTDTQYF. The whole variable domain, remainder taken from reference TRBV7-2 and TRBJ2-3, is GAGVSQSPSNKVTEKGKDVELRCDPISGHTALYWYRQSLGQGLEFLIYFQGNSAPDKSGLPSDRFSAERTGGSVSTLTIQRTQQEDSAVYLCASSLVTGGISTDTQYFGPGTRLTVL.

The chain uses TRBV6-2 or TRBV6-3 and TRBJ1-5, with no clear D. CDR3 length: 14 amino acids. Trimming took 2 bases from V and 2 from J, leaving 7 bases between them. The germline V gene has CDR1 MNHEY and CDR2 SVGEGT. DNA for the CDR3: TGTGCCAGCAGTTACGGTGGGGGCAATCAGCCCCAGCATTTT. Protein sequence: CASSYGGGNQPQHF.

The rearrangement uses TRBV28 and TRBJ1-1; no clear D gene. CDR3 length equals 13 residues. Germline V gene sequence: CDR1 MDHEN, CDR2 SYDVKM. Trimming shortened V by 5 bases and J by 0 bases, and 7 bases separated the two germline ends. Written as DNA, the CDR3 is TGTGCCAGCAGTCCTCACTTGAACACTGAAGCTTTCTTT. Protein product: CASSPHLNTEAFF.